This TCR beta chain was recovered during a study of blood T cell repertoires in COVID-19 (dated by TCRdb to about 2020). At the level of the whole study: Samples from collaborators originated in the United States, Italy and Spain and spanned both the acute and convalescent phases of COVID-19. The material from the prospective study consisted of cDNA or gDNA derived from T cells, B-cell-depleted T cells, or PBMCs. The dataset comprised deeply sampled blood TCRbeta repertoires from subjects exposed to, actively infected with, or recovered from COVID-19. The repertoires were released in a freely available public database intended as a resource for research on the immune response to SARS-CoV-2. The samples were drawn from two sources: the first 160 participants of the ongoing ImmuneRACE study, and 1,000 to 1,500 subjects contributed by 6 global collaborators. A de-identified subject ID, COVID-19 status, age in years and sex were almost always included in the sample metadata. Where HLA class I and class II types were available, the types were taken from metadata supplied by the sample provider, not from assay-based typing.

Collaborating institutions collected whole blood in K2EDTA tubes following their own protocols. For TCRbeta analysis, collaborator samples were shipped as frozen whole blood, as isolated PBMCs, or as DNA extracted from either sample type. Points the paper makes about the study in general: The amount of clinical and demographic metadata varied by source and participant and was provided uncurated.

Worth noting for this clone: Its antigen remains undetermined. Base qualities are not provided; no much larger clone lies one nucleotide away.

The immunoSEQ Assay, a bias-controlled multiplex PCR, was used to amplify TCRbeta CDR3 regions from genomic DNA. On the study's bioinformatics: Within the assay, amplification of reference gene primers was used to estimate how many nucleated cells each sample contained. To quantify the absolute abundance of each unique TCRbeta CDR3 rearrangement, sequence reads were collapsed and filtered. Productive Simpson clonality was computed per sample as the square root of Simpson's diversity index over productive rearrangements. Held by TCRdb, this immuneACCESS table contains in-frame sequences only and omits some clones. Under half of the omission traces to an unresolved V gene where checked; the cause of the rest is unknown. The DNA gave D and trimming, while V, J and clone size come from that table. For this sample the table gives hundreds of thousands of clones, of which approximately 86% were detected only once. The ten largest clones represent roughly 1.3% of the sample.

The CDR3 goes from the cysteine to the phenylalanine over 15 residues. Solely the CDR3 DNA is kept, with 45 bases framed from the first base. V was cut back by 0 bases and J by 2 bases, leaving a gap of 7 bases between them. Taken from the germline V gene, the CDR1 and CDR2 loops are SGHTA and FQGNSA. This TCR came from a man between 70 and 80 years old with acute or convalescent COVID-19. The sequencing input was peripheral blood. This receptor chain uses TRBV7-2 and TRBJ1-4; TRBD1 might be the D gene, on 5 matching bases. The CDR3: CASSLAPGTNEKLFF. The DNA reads TGTGCCAGCAGCTTAGCGCCAGGGACTAATGAAAAACTGTTTTTT.